This T cell receptor beta chain was obtained from a study of response to subunit inactivated influenza vaccine. This clonotype was observed a few times. V lost 3 bases, J lost 3 bases, and 4 bases stayed unmatched. The CDR3 contains 15 residues. Germline assignment: CDR1 MNHEY and CDR2 SMNVEV (reference sequence). TCRdb itself ran the RT-PCR reads through MiXCR, one entry per CDR3 protein. The sample holds roughly 550,000 distinct CDR3 sequences, around 25% seen once. The same specimen was also included in a second study, on T cells expressing NK-cell markers. That source reports: TCR beta cDNA was generated via 5'RACE template switching incorporating UMIs. The sequencing cohort of eight donors included seven HCMV-seropositive individuals and one seronegative individual. The dominant NKG2C+ clonotypes represented about 1.0-7.5% of CD8+ T cells in six donors. It remained uncertain whether the expanded NKG2C+ T cell clones were specific for HCMV antigens.

The source was CD4+ T cells sorted from PBMCs, collected approximately 12 days after vaccination. The receptor was derived from a middle-aged man who received an inactivated influenza vaccine. The V and J genes are TRBV27 and TRBJ2-1, with TRBD2 matching over 8 bases. The CDR3 region has the DNA TGTGCCAGCAGTTTTGCGGGGGGTTTCTACAATGAGCAGTTCTTC. Protein: CASSFAGGFYNEQFF.